The text below deals with one T cell receptor beta chain. The data belong to a study of blood T cell repertoires in COVID-19. In the study overall: T cells, B-cell-depleted T cells, or PBMCs provided the cDNA or gDNA that served as material.

CDR3 length equals 15 residues. Germline CDR1 is MDHEN and CDR2 is SYDVKM. Losses at the gene ends were 7 bases for V and 10 bases for J; bases not matched to a gene: 15. Produced via immunoSEQ multiplex PCR; TCRdb's table is partial and in-frame only. The sample includes roughly 160,000 clones, over 65% seen only once; the top ten take about 3%. The gene calls are TRBV28 and TRBJ1-2, with 10 positions matching TRBD1. The specimen sequenced was peripheral blood. This TCR derives from a woman aged 80 or over with acute or convalescent COVID-19. CDR3 sequence (DNA): TGTGCCAGCAACACGCCCGGGACAGGGGTCGACTCCTACACCTTC. This encodes CASNTPGTGVDSYTF.